This T cell receptor beta chain was recovered during a study of type 1 and type 2 diabetes patients. Looking at the study overall: The whole study generated fewer than 25 million paired-end reads. Notes on the study in general: Unmatched age and gender across groups might bias interpretation.

The length of the CDR3 is 13 residues. Germline V gene data show CDR1 as SGHTA and CDR2 as FQGNSA. With V trimmed by 5 bases and J by 4 bases, 1 base remained unmatched. The PCR template was genomic DNA. The TCR beta CDR3 region was amplified using 30 forward and 13 reverse primers. In TCRdb, the multiplex PCR reads were re-called with MiXCR into one record per CDR3 protein. The sample gives 280,000 or so distinct CDR3 sequences, 45% to 60% of which show up once; about 13% is in the top ten. No donor had another autoimmune disease or recent infection within four weeks. Comment on this clonotype: Antigen: not known.

The sequenced sample was peripheral blood mononuclear cells (PBMCs). The TCR originated in a man younger than 30 with type 2 diabetes. The chain employs TRBV7-2 and TRBJ2-7; the match to TRBD1 covers 11 bases. DNA for the CDR3: TGTGCCAGCAGCGGGACAGGGGGTTACGAGCAGTACTTC. Its protein product is CASSGTGGYEQYF.